These 8 T cell receptor beta chains originate from one sample sequenced in a study of cytomegalovirus exposure and HLA in healthy donors. PCR employed 60 Vbeta and 13 Jbeta primers. TCRdb's copy holds only in-frame clones and misses some; the assay was immunoSEQ multiplex PCR. The sample has 120,000 to 150,000 clones, more than 75% seen once; the top ten hold approximately 5.1%. The sequenced sample consisted of PBMCs. The source of these receptors is a male donor in good health and CMV-seronegative.

This chain joins TRBV21-1 and TRBJ2-7; the DNA was not compared with TRBD1, the D call given in the table. TRBV21-1 is a known pseudogene. The CDR3 has 11 amino acids. Here the CDR3 reads CASNTGLEQYF. Here the CDR3 DNA reads TGTGCCAGCAATACAGGGCTCGAGCAGTACTTC.

V usage is TRBV5-1 and J usage is TRBJ2-3, with a weak D call TRBD1 (6 bases). The germline CDR1 and CDR2 sequences are SGHRS and YFSETQ. CDR3 length: 15 residues. Trimming left V 0 bases short and J 2 bases short, with 10 bases between. CDR3 region: CASSLGRTDTDTQYF. CDR3 coding DNA: TGCGCCAGCAGCTTGGGGAGGACAGACACAGATACGCAGTATTTT. Together with reference TRBV5-1 and TRBJ2-3, the CDR3 gives the full variable domain: KAGVTQTPRYLIKTRGQQVTLSCSPISGHRSVSWYQQTPGQGLQFLFEYFSETQRNKGNFPGRFSGRQFSNSRSEMNVSTLELGDSALYLCASSLGRTDTDTQYFGPGTRLTVL.

CDR3 DNA sequence: TGTGCCAGCAGTTCGGCCGGGACTCGGACCAATGAGCAGTTCTTC. It specifies CASSSAGTRTNEQFF. The V gene is TRBV28, the J gene TRBJ2-1; D might be TRBD2 (6 bases). V lost 4 bases and J 6 bases, leaving 16 bases between the germline ends. CDR3 length: 15 amino acids. The V gene's germline CDR1 is MDHEN and CDR2 SYDVKM.

There are a few counts of this clone. The J gene is TRBJ2-7, the V gene TRBV6-7; D remains unclear. TRBV6-7 is annotated as an ORF whose role is uncertain. The germline V and J ends were trimmed by 4 bases and 5 bases, with 18 bases remaining between them. CDR3 length equals 15 residues. In nucleotides, the CDR3 is TGTGCCAGCAGTTCCTTACCCTATCGTACGGACGAGCAGTACTTC. Its translation is CASSSLPYRTDEQYF.

The rearrangement joins TRBV6-6 to TRBJ1-2; a weak D match, TRBD1 (6 bases). Germline V gene sequence: CDR1 MNHNY, CDR2 SVGAGI (reference sequence). The CDR3 runs 15 residues. The V end lost 0 bases, the J end lost 6 bases, and 14 bases lay between the germline ends. This chain's CDR3 is CASSYSEPGANGYTF. In nucleotides, the CDR3 is TGTGCCAGCAGTTACTCGGAGCCAGGGGCGAATGGCTACACCTTC.

The CDR3 protein is CASSLGGQGNEQFF. CDR3 coding DNA: TGTGCCAGCAGCTTAGGGGGACAGGGAAATGAGCAGTTCTTC. The rearrangement joins TRBV7-6 to TRBJ2-1; 9 bases fit TRBD1. V was clipped by 1 base and J by 7 bases; unmatched bases: 2. Germline lookup yields CDR1 SGHVS and CDR2 FNYEAQ. The CDR3 loop spans 14 amino acids.

This clone was seen just once. This chain links TRBV20-1 with TRBJ2-1; perhaps TRBD1 as D (5 bases). This CDR3 has 11 amino acids. Germline-derived CDR1 and CDR2 are DFQATT and SNEGSKA (reference sequence). The ends were cut back, 6 bases at V and 6 bases at J, with 9 bases in the middle. The CDR3 loop is CSAQGANEQFF. The CDR3 DNA follows: TGCAGTGCCCAAGGGGCCAATGAGCAGTTCTTC.

A remark on this clone: Other DNA sequences in this sample translate to the same CDR3. The genes are TRBV28 and TRBJ2-7; D possibly corresponds to TRBD1 (6 bases). Germline loops: CDR1 MDHEN, CDR2 SYDVKM. The ends were cut back, 2 bases at V and 1 base at J, with 15 bases in the middle. CDR3 length: 16 residues. This CDR3 is CASSLPPGQGSYEQYF. For the CDR3, the DNA is TGTGCCAGCAGTTTACCACCGGGGCAGGGGTCCTACGAGCAGTACTTC.